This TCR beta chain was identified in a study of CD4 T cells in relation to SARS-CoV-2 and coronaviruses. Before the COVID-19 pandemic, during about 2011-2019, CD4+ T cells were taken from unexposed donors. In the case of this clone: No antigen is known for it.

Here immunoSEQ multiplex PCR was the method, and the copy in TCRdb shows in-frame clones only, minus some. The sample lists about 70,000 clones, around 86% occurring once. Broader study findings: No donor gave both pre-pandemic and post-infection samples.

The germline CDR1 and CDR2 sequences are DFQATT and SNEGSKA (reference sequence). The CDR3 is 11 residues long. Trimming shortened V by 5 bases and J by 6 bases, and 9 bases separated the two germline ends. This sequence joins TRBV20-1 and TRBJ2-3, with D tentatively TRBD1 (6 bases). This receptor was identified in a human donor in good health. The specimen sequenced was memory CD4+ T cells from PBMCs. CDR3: CSASDRDTQYF. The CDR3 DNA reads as TGCAGTGCTTCCGACAGGGATACGCAGTATTTT.